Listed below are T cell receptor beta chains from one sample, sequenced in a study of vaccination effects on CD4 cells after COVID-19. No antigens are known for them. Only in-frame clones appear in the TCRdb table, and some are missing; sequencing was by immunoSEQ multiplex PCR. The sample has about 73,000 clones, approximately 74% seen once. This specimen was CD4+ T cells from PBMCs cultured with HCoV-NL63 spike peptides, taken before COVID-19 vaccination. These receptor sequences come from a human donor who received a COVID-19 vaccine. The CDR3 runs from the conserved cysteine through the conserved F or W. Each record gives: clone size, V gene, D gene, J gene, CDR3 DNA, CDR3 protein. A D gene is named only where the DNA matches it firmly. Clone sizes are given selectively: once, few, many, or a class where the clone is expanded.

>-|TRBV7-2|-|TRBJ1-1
TGTGCCAGCAGGGGGACGGCGAACACTGAAGCTTTCTTT
CASRGTANTEAFF
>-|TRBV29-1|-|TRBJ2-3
TGCAGCGTCGGAGCGAGCGGACGGACAGATACGCAGTATTTT
CSVGASGRTDTQYF
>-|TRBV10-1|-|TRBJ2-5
TGCGCCAGCAGTGAGTCGGGTAGGGGAGAGACCCAGTACTTC
CASSESGRGETQYF
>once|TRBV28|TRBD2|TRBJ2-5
TGTGCCACCGCCTTAGCGGGGCAAGAGACCCAGTACTTC
CATALAGQETQYF
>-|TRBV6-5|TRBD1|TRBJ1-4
TGTGCCAGCAGTTACGACAGGGCTGCAACTAATGAAAAACTGTTTTTT
CASSYDRAATNEKLFF
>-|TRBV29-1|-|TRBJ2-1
TGCAGCGTTGAAGTGCAGACGCGGAGCTCCTACAATGAGCAGTTCTTC
CSVEVQTRSSYNEQFF
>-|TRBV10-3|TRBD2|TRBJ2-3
TGTGCCATCAGCGGACTAGCGGGGGGCTCCACAGATACGCAGTATTTT
CAISGLAGGSTDTQYF
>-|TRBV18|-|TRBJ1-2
TGTGCCAGCTCACTCCGACAGGACGGTGGCTACACCTTC
CASSLRQDGGYTF
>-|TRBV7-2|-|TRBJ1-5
TGTGCCAGCAGCCAGGGGCCCAATCAGCCCCAGCATTTT
CASSQGPNQPQHF
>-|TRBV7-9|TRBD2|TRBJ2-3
TGTGCCAGCAGCCCCCTTATAGGGCGGGGGGGCTTGGAAGATACGCAGTATTTT
CASSPLIGRGGLEDTQYF
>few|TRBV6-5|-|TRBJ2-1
TGTGCCAGCAGTTACTGGGTTGGTTCTGAGCAGTTCTTC
CASSYWVGSEQFF
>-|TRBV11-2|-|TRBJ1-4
TGTGCCAGCAGCTTCGGCAGTTATTATGAAAAACTGTTTTTT
CASSFGSYYEKLFF
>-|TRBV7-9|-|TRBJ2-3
TGTGCCAGCAGCTTACAACCAGACGGAGGCGGGACGCAGTATTTT
CASSLQPDGGGTQYF
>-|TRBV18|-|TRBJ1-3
TGTGCCAGCTCACCCCAGGGGAGTGGAAACACCATATATTTT
CASSPQGSGNTIYF
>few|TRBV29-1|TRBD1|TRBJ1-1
TGCAGCGCCGGGACAGCGGATGCGGGAGCTTTCTTT
CSAGTADAGAFF
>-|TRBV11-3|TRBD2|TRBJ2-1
TGTGCCAGCAGCTTGGCGGGGGGGGTCCCCTCAAATGAGCAGTTCTTC
CASSLAGGVPSNEQFF
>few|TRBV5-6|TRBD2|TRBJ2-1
TGTGCCAGCACCGGACTAGCGGGACAGAATGAGCAGTTCTTC
CASTGLAGQNEQFF
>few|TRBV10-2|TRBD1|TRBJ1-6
TGCGCCAGTTCAATACAGGGGGCGGGTTCACCCCTCCACTTT
CASSIQGAGSPLHF
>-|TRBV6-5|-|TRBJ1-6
TGTGCCAGCAGTTACTCGGACAGTCGTGTTTCACCCCTCCACTTT
CASSYSDSRVSPLHF
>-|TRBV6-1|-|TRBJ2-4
TGTGCCAGCAGTGAAGCGCTCTTTTTCTCGACAGGATACATCATTCAGTACTTC
CASSEALFFSTGYIIQYF
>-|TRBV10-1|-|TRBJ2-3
TGCGCCAGCAGTGAAGGGCAGAGCACAGATACGCAGTATTTT
CASSEGQSTDTQYF
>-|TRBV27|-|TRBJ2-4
TGTGCCAGCAGTTTATCGAGGGACTCAGCCAAAAACATTCAGTACTTC
CASSLSRDSAKNIQYF
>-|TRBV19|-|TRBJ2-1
TGTGCCAGTGGTGAGGGGGGGCCGTCTTACAATGAGCAGTTCTTC
CASGEGGPSYNEQFF
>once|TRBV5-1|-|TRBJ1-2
TGCGCCAGCAGACAGGACGAGAACTATGGCTACACCTTC
CASRQDENYGYTF
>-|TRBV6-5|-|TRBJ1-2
TGTGCCAGTCGACCCCGGGCCTTCGATGGCTACACCTTC
CASRPRAFDGYTF
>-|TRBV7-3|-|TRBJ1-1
TGTGCCAGCAGCTTATCGGGTAATACTGAAGCTTTCTTT
CASSLSGNTEAFF
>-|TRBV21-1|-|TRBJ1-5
TGTGCCAGCAGCGACGACAGGGTTGTTCGCAATCAGCCCCAGCATTTT
CASSDDRVVRNQPQHF
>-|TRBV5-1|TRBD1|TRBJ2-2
TGCGCCAGCAGCTTGAGTTGGACAGGGAACGGGGAGCTGTTTTTT
CASSLSWTGNGELFF
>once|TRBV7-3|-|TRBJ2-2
TGTGCCAGCAGCACCACATCTCCCGGGGAGCTGTTTTTT
CASSTTSPGELFF
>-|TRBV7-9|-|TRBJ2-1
TGTGCCAGCAGCTTAGTCGCCGTTAATGAGCAGTTCTTC
CASSLVAVNEQFF
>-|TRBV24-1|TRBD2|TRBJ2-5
TGTGCCACCAGTGATCAGCGGGGGGCCTCTTTAGGAGGGGAGACCCAGTACTTC
CATSDQRGASLGGETQYF
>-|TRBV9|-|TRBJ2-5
TGTGCCAGCAGCGGGGCAGGCCAAGAGACCCAGTACTTC
CASSGAGQETQYF
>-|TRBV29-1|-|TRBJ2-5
TGCAGCCACGGGGCCCAAGAGACCCAGTACTTC
CSHGAQETQYF
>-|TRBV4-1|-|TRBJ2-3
TGCGCCAGCAGCCGGGAGGTAAGGGGGCTTGTCGCAGATACGCAGTATTTT
CASSREVRGLVADTQYF
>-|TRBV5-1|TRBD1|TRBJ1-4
TGCGCCAGCAGCCCGGGACAGGGGATGCCTAATGAAAAACTGTTTTTT
CASSPGQGMPNEKLFF
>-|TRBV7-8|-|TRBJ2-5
TGTGCCAGCAGCTTAGGGGCGGGGGCCCCCCAAGAGACCCAGTACTTC
CASSLGAGAPQETQYF
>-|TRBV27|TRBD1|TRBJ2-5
TGTGCCAGCAGTTTTACAGGGGGCGACGAGACCCAGTACTTC
CASSFTGGDETQYF
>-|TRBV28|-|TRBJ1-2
TGTGCCAGCAGTTTGTCTCTTGGCTACACCTTC
CASSLSLGYTF
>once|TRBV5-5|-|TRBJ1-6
TGTGCCAGCAGCTCCCTAACCGGGACGAACTCACCCCTCCACTTT
CASSSLTGTNSPLHF
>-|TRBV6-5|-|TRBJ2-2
TGTGCCAGCTCAACAGGGATTCGGAACACCGGGGAGCTGTTTTTT
CASSTGIRNTGELFF
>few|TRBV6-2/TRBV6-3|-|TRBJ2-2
TGTGCCAGCAGTTTCACGACCAGGACCCCGAACACCGGGGAGCTGTTTTTT
CASSFTTRTPNTGELFF
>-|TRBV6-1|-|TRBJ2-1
TGTGCCAGCAGTGACCCAGGGGTGCCCTACAATGAGCAGTTCTTC
CASSDPGVPYNEQFF
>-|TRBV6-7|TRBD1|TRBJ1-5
TGTGCCAGCAGTAACCGGGACAGGGGGCTCCGTCAGCCCCAGCATTTT
CASSNRDRGLRQPQHF
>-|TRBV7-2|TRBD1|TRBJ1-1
TGTGCCAGCAGCTTAGACCAGCTCCAGGGGGTTAGGGCTTTCTTT
CASSLDQLQGVRAFF
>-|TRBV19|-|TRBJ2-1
TGTGCCAGTAACTGGGGGCTCAGGGGTACCAATGAGCAGTTCTTC
CASNWGLRGTNEQFF
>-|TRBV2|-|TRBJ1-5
TGTGCCAGCAGCGGGACACCCCCCGCCAATCAGCCCCAGCATTTT
CASSGTPPANQPQHF
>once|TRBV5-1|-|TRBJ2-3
TGCGCCAGCAGCTTGCCCGATAGCACAGATACGCAGTATTTT
CASSLPDSTDTQYF
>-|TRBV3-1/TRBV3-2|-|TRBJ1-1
TGTGCCAGCAGCCAAGTCCGCCAGACCGGACAAGCTTTCTTT
CASSQVRQTGQAFF
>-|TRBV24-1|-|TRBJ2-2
TGTGCCACCAGTGCAGGAGAGCGCCCGAACACCGGGGAGCTGTTTTTT
CATSAGERPNTGELFF
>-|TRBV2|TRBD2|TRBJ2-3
TGTGCCAGCAGTGCCGGGGGGTCCACAGATACGCAGTATTTT
CASSAGGSTDTQYF